These 11 T cell receptor beta chains were sequenced from one sample in a study of blood T cell repertoires in COVID-19 (dated by TCRdb to about 2020). Libraries were built with the immunoSEQ multiplex PCR assay. TCRdb limited this immuneACCESS table to in-frame rearrangements with V and J called. A share of clones is missing; checked studies link under half to unresolved V genes, and the rest is unexplained. The sample table shows about 100,000 clones, and over 85% are seen once. Together, the top ten hold roughly 4.2% of the sample. The specimen was peripheral blood. These receptors were collected from a human donor with COVID-19, enrolled during active disease. The donor label of this sample is uncertain.

This chain links TRBV6-5 with TRBJ2-7; D gene unclear. Looked up from germline, CDR1 is MNHEY and CDR2 is SVGAGI. There are 14 residues in the CDR3. With 4 bases removed from V and 0 bases from J, the gap between germline ends came to 10 bases. The CDR3 nucleotides are TGTGCCAGCAGTTCCCCCGGAGACTCCTACGAGCAGTACTTC. This sequence encodes CASSSPGDSYEQYF.

This clone was counted between two and nine times. The genes are TRBV30 and TRBJ2-5, with 9 bases lining up with TRBD2. Germline V lookup: CDR1 GTSNPN, CDR2 SVGIG (reference sequence). The V segment lost 0 bases and the J segment 5 bases; nucleotides outside the gene matches: 4. The CDR3 contains 14 residues. The CDR3 region has the DNA TGTGCCTGGAGTGTACTCGCGGGAGGGGAGACCCAGTACTTC. Its protein product is CAWSVLAGGETQYF.

This clone has ten or more counts. V is TRBV4-2 and J is TRBJ2-5; 9 bases match TRBD2. The V gene end was trimmed by 1 base and the J gene end by 3 bases; junction bases not matched to a gene: 9. This CDR3 comprises 17 residues. The germline V gene has CDR1 LGHNA and CDR2 YNFKEQ. The CDR3 DNA follows: TGTGCCAGCAGCCAAGGCGGGGGGGGCTGGGATGAAGAGACCCAGTACTTC. Its protein product is CASSQGGGGWDEETQYF.

The V call is TRBV5-1, the J call TRBJ2-5, with 8 bases aligning to TRBD1. V trimming: 4 bases; J trimming: 5 bases; junction bases outside the gene matches: 7. Germline CDR1 reads SGHRS; CDR2 reads YFSETQ. The length of the CDR3 is 14 residues. The CDR3 loop reads CASSISGGWETQYF. The CDR3 bases are TGCGCCAGCAGCATCTCAGGGGGCTGGGAGACCCAGTACTTC.

This rearrangement joins TRBV10-3 to TRBJ2-1; TRBD1 matches 7 bases. In germline, CDR1 is ENHRY, CDR2 SYGVKD. V was clipped by 8 bases and J by 2 bases; unmatched bases: 6. The CDR3 sequence is 14 residues long. CDR3 region: CAIARQGAYNEQFF. In DNA form, the CDR3 reads TGTGCCATCGCCAGGCAGGGGGCCTACAATGAGCAGTTCTTC.

The rearrangement uses TRBV6-5 and TRBJ1-2; 8 positions agree with TRBD1. This CDR3 contains 12 residues. Germline CDR1 and CDR2: MNHEY and SVGAGI. V was pared by 6 bases and J by 6 bases, with 3 bases of the junction left unmatched. CDR3 sequence: CASRTTGDGYTF. CDR3 sequence (DNA): TGTGCCAGCAGAACGACAGGGGATGGCTACACCTTC.

CDR3 DNA: TGTGCCAGTAGCCGGGACAGATTCTATGGCTACACCTTC. This codes for CASSRDRFYGYTF. The rearrangement links TRBV19 to TRBJ1-2; 7 positions agree with TRBD1. The CDR3 covers 13 residues. Germline CDR1 is LNHDA and CDR2 is SQIVND (reference sequence). J gave up 4 bases and V 6 bases, and 5 bases lay outside the gene matches.

The rearrangement uses TRBV5-8 and TRBJ2-7; possibly TRBD2 for D (6 bases). CDR1 and CDR2 from the germline V gene are SGHTS and YDEGEE. V was clipped by 1 base and J by 7 bases, with 21 bases between them. This CDR3 has 16 amino acids. The CDR3 protein is CASSLYGAAGGGEQYF. The CDR3 DNA sequence: TGTGCCAGCAGCTTGTATGGGGCCGCGGGTGGAGGGGAGCAGTACTTC.

The chain links TRBV7-2 to TRBJ1-5; the match to TRBD1 covers 10 bases. CDR1 and CDR2 (germline): SGHTA, FQGNSA. The CDR3 length is 15 residues. With 3 bases clipped from V and 4 bases from J, the junction kept 3 bases outside the gene matches. DNA for the CDR3: TGTGCCAGCAGCTTTGGGGGACAGGGGAATCAGCCCCAGCATTTT. This encodes CASSFGGQGNQPQHF.

Written as DNA, the CDR3 is TGTGCCAGCAGTTCGGGGGGCCCATGGAATGAGCAGTTCTTC. As protein: CASSSGGPWNEQFF. The chain employs TRBV27 and TRBJ2-1; tentative D call: TRBD2 (7 bases). The CDR3 loop spans 14 amino acids. Trimming shortened V by 4 bases and J by 7 bases, and 14 bases separated the two germline ends. Per the germline V gene, CDR1 is MNHEY and CDR2 is SMNVEV (reference sequence).

The chain carries TRBV6-5 and TRBJ2-7, with D tentatively TRBD1 (6 bases). The germline V gene has CDR1 MNHEY and CDR2 SVGAGI. The germline V and J ends were trimmed by 7 bases and 2 bases, with 9 bases remaining between them. The CDR3 extends over 12 amino acids. The CDR3 region is CASTGQTYEQYF. The CDR3 bases are TGTGCCAGCACCGGACAGACCTACGAGCAGTACTTC.